This TCR beta chain was documented in a study of control samples from healthy donors and cancer patients. Trimming pared 2 bases from V and 10 bases from J, leaving 14 bases between. The CDR3 is 13 residues long. Some clones are missing from TCRdb's copy, which holds only in-frame ones; the method was immunoSEQ multiplex PCR. The sample contains 130,000 or so clones, about 90% of which appear only once. As concerns this clone: The same CDR3 is also encoded by other DNA sequences in this sample.

Sequencing input: blood. The rearrangement uses TRBV12-3 or TRBV12-4 and TRBJ1-1; D unclear. The clonotype comes from a woman in her forties or fifties in good health. CDR3 loop: CASSLSGQTVAFF. CDR3 nucleotide sequence: TGTGCCAGCAGTTTAAGTGGCCAGACGGTAGCTTTCTTT.